This passage covers 16 T cell receptor beta chains from one sample sequenced in a study of response to subunit inactivated influenza vaccine. MiXCR, run by TCRdb on the RT-PCR reads, gives a single entry per CDR3 protein. The data show 490,000 or so distinct CDR3 sequences, approximately 7.7% seen once. This specimen consisted of PBMCs from blood, obtained around 25 months after vaccination. Receptors originate from a man aged 50 to 69 who received an inactivated influenza vaccine.

This clonotype was seen more than once but under ten times. The chain combines TRBV6-1 with TRBJ2-4, with no clear D. The CDR3 runs 14 residues. Germline V gene sequence: CDR1 MNHNS, CDR2 SASEGT. V lost 3 bases, J lost 6 bases, and 12 bases lay in between. The CDR3 spells CASSDLGSGNIQYF. As DNA, the CDR3 is TGTGCCAGCAGTGATTTGGGTTCGGGAAACATTCAGTACTTC.

The chain is built from TRBV28 and TRBJ2-5; possibly TRBD1 or TRBD2 for D (6 bases each). Germline V gene data show CDR1 as MDHEN and CDR2 as SYDVKM. The CDR3 has 15 amino acids. Trimming removed 4 bases at V and 4 bases at J, with 16 bases between. The CDR3 loop reads CASSYGGRLVETQYF. The CDR3 nucleotides are TGTGCCAGCAGTTATGGGGGGCGTTTGGTAGAGACCCAGTACTTC.

This clonotype was detected many times. V usage is TRBV4-2 and J usage is TRBJ1-1, with no clear D. The V gene's germline CDR1 is LGHNA and CDR2 YNFKEQ. This CDR3 comprises 13 residues. V lost 4 bases, J lost 5 bases, and 11 bases lay in between. CDR3 sequence reads: CASSPGSGTEAFF. CDR3 coding DNA: TGTGCCAGCAGCCCCGGGAGTGGTACTGAAGCTTTCTTT.

This clonotype was counted between two and nine times. This chain connects TRBV12-3 or TRBV12-4 to TRBJ1-5; D perhaps matches TRBD1 (5 bases). The V gene lost 6 bases and the J gene lost 12 bases, with 21 bases spanning the gap. This CDR3 spans 14 amino acids. The CDR3 is CASSRQGRRWDQHF. CDR3 nucleotides: TGTGCCAGCAGCCGCCAGGGCAGACGGTGGGACCAGCATTTT.

This clonotype was seen only a few times. The J gene is TRBJ2-7, the V gene TRBV12-3 or TRBV12-4; the match to TRBD1 covers 7 bases. This CDR3 contains 16 residues. V shed 2 bases and J 0 bases; nucleotides not matched to a gene: 7. In DNA, the CDR3 is TGTGCCAGCAGTTTATCCGCGGACAGGTCCTCCTACGAGCAGTACTTC. It yields the protein CASSLSADRSSYEQYF.

This clonotype was counted only a few times. This chain joins TRBV20-1 and TRBJ1-1; D gene ambiguous. The V and J ends lost 4 bases and 4 bases respectively, with 13 bases between them. CDR1 and CDR2 from the germline V gene are DFQATT and SNEGSKA (reference sequence). CDR3 length equals 13 residues. The CDR3, as DNA: TGCAGTGCTATAGTCGGACGGGGCACTGAAGCTTTCTTT. This encodes CSAIVGRGTEAFF.

The genes are TRBV20-1 and TRBJ2-2, with 11 positions matching TRBD2. CDR3 length: 15 amino acids. V dropped 5 bases and J dropped 7; count of bases not matched to a gene: 9. Germline CDR1 and CDR2: DFQATT and SNEGSKA (reference sequence). CDR3 protein: CSAFSGRAQDGELFF. CDR3 DNA sequence: TGCAGTGCTTTTAGCGGGAGGGCCCAGGACGGGGAGCTGTTTTTT.

The table lists this clonotype with a few counts. V usage is TRBV6-5 and J usage is TRBJ1-5; D might be TRBD1 (6 bases). The ends were cut back, 2 bases at V and 2 bases at J, with 13 bases in the middle. Germline V gene sequence: CDR1 MNHEY, CDR2 SVGAGI. CDR3 length: 16 amino acids. For the CDR3, the DNA is TGTGCCAGCAGTTACAGGGGGGATATAGGCAATCAGCCCCAGCATTTT. Translating gives CASSYRGDIGNQPQHF.

V usage is TRBV29-1 and J usage is TRBJ2-1, with 7 bases identical to TRBD2. The CDR3 sequence is 14 residues long. The V and J ends lost 3 bases and 2 bases, in that order; junction bases with no gene match: 4. Germline V gives CDR1 SQVTM, CDR2 ANQGSEA. CDR3 loop: CSVDGGSTYNEQFF. The CDR3 DNA sequence: TGCAGCGTTGACGGCGGGAGCACCTACAATGAGCAGTTCTTC.

The V gene is TRBV12-3 or TRBV12-4, the J gene TRBJ2-5; maybe TRBD1 (6 bases). The CDR3 has 14 residues. Trimming removed 6 bases from V and 6 bases from J, with 17 bases in between. The CDR3 region has the DNA TGTGCCAGCAGAGGGGGTGATCCCGCCAAGACCCAGTACTTC. Protein: CASRGGDPAKTQYF.

This clonotype was observed a handful of times. The chain couples TRBV7-2 to TRBJ2-5, with 14 bases matching TRBD2. The CDR3 contains 16 residues. Germline trimming cut 6 bases from V and 5 bases from J; bases unmatched to any gene: 8. Germline V CDR1 and CDR2: SGHTA, FQGNSA. The CDR3 sequence: CASSGTSGSGRETQYF. CDR3 DNA: TGTGCCAGCAGTGGGACTAGCGGGAGTGGCCGCGAGACCCAGTACTTC.

This clonotype was seen more than once but under ten times. The CDR3 reads CASSLWGSSSYNEQFF. The CDR3 DNA reads as TGTGCCAGCAGTTTATGGGGGAGCAGCTCCTACAATGAGCAGTTCTTC. V and J are TRBV28 and TRBJ2-1; possible D gene TRBD2, 5 bases. This CDR3 contains 16 residues. CDR1 is MDHEN, CDR2 SYDVKM, per germline. V lost 0 bases to trimming and J lost 0 bases, with 9 bases between them.

This clonotype was seen at least ten times. V gene TRBV12-3 or TRBV12-4 combines with J gene TRBJ2-1; 10 nucleotides line up with TRBD2. This CDR3 comprises 15 residues. Trimming cost V 6 bases and J 6 bases; bases outside gene matches: 8. The chain's CDR3 is CASSPGSGRTNEQFF. The DNA of the CDR3 is TGTGCCAGCAGCCCTGGTAGCGGGAGGACCAATGAGCAGTTCTTC.

The V gene is TRBV2, the J gene TRBJ2-3, with TRBD2 matching over 9 bases. CDR1 is SNHLY, CDR2 FYNNEI, per germline. Unmatched junction bases numbered 13, after V lost 4 bases and J lost 2 bases. CDR3 length: 18 residues. CDR3 nucleotide sequence: TGTGCCAGCAGTGGGAGTACTAGCGGGCGGCCAGACACAGATACGCAGTATTTT. This sequence encodes CASSGSTSGRPDTDTQYF.

At least ten counts were recorded for this clonotype. V is TRBV12-3 or TRBV12-4 and J is TRBJ2-1; D is possibly TRBD1 (5 bases). The CDR3 is 15 amino acids. With 2 bases removed from V and 0 bases from J, the gap between germline ends came to 8 bases. This CDR3 is CASSLRGSSYNEQFF. The CDR3 nucleotides read TGTGCCAGCAGTTTAAGGGGCAGCTCCTACAATGAGCAGTTCTTC.

This clonotype has only a few counts. This sequence joins TRBV7-2 and TRBJ1-3; D is unclear. The CDR3 has 14 residues. Per germline, CDR1 SGHTA and CDR2 FQGNSA. Trimming left V 5 bases short and J 4 bases short, with 12 bases between. CDR3 in amino acids: CASSTGLIGNTIYF. In DNA, the CDR3 is TGTGCCAGCAGCACCGGACTGATCGGAAACACCATATATTTT. The whole variable domain, remainder taken from reference TRBV7-2 and TRBJ1-3, is GAGVSQSPSNKVTEKGKDVELRCDPISGHTALYWYRQSLGQGLEFLIYFQGNSAPDKSGLPSDRFSAERTGGSVSTLTIQRTQQEDSAVYLCASSTGLIGNTIYFGEGSWLTVV.